This entry is about one TCR beta chain. Its antigen is not identified. The data were obtained in a study of cytomegalovirus exposure and HLA in healthy donors. Germline CDR1 is SNHLY and CDR2 is FYNNEI. The CDR3 loop spans 15 amino acids. V shed 1 base and J 7 bases; nucleotides not matched to a gene: 4. PCR employed 60 Vbeta and 13 Jbeta primers. TCRdb keeps only in-frame clones here, not all; method: immunoSEQ multiplex PCR. The table shows around 150,000 clones, with about 75% occurring only once. Findings and caveats of the study: Sequencing probably produced one cluster of sequence variants that were highly shared. There were a few CMV-associated chains whose specificity for CMV antigens was confirmed in vitro.

The V gene is TRBV2, the J gene TRBJ2-1; 10 bases line up with TRBD2. The sample taken for sequencing was PBMCs. The source is a male donor in good health and CMV-seronegative. The CDR3 nucleotides read TGTGCCAGCAGTGAAGTAGCGGGGGGCGTAAATGAGCAGTTCTTC. It encodes CASSEVAGGVNEQFF.